The rows below give T cell receptor beta chains drawn from one sample of a study of blood T cell repertoires in COVID-19. TCRdb keeps only in-frame clones here, not all; method: immunoSEQ multiplex PCR. The sample includes roughly 220,000 clones, under 90% seen only once; the top ten take approximately 5.1%. The sequenced sample consisted of peripheral blood. Source of these receptors: a woman aged 55-70 years who had recovered from COVID-19. CDR3s include the opening cysteine and the closing phenylalanine or tryptophan. A D gene is named only where the DNA matches it firmly. For some rows the clone size is stated as once, few or many, or as a class when expanded; others skip it.

CASSLTSGNTIYF TGTGCCAGCAGCCTTACAAGTGGAAACACCATATATTTT NA TRBJ1-3 TRBV5-5 NA
CASSQTGQIQETQYF TGCGCCAGCAGCCAAACCGGACAGATCCAAGAGACCCAGTACTTC NA TRBJ2-5 TRBV4-3 NA
CASSPQLRDSPLHF TGTGCCAGCAGTCCTCAGCTGCGGGATTCACCCCTCCACTTT NA TRBJ1-6 TRBV6-5 few
CASSDPSRGSDTGELFF TGTGCCAGCAGTGATCCCTCCAGGGGGTCGGACACCGGGGAGCTGTTTTTT TRBD1 TRBJ2-2 TRBV25-1 NA
CASSSGHGTDTQYF TGTGCCAGCAGCTCAGGGCACGGCACAGATACGCAGTATTTT NA TRBJ2-3 TRBV7-8 NA
CASGLEGTPSYNEQFF TGTGCTAGTGGTTTGGAAGGGACTCCCTCCTACAATGAGCAGTTCTTC NA TRBJ2-1 TRBV12-5 NA
CASSSPTSTGQNGYTF TGTGCCAGCAGTTCCCCAACTTCGACAGGGCAAAATGGCTACACCTTC TRBD1 TRBJ1-2 TRBV6-5 NA
CASSRDRNTEAFF TGTGCCAGCAGCCGGGACAGAAACACTGAAGCTTTCTTT TRBD1 TRBJ1-1 TRBV7-2 few
CASSHGGVQETNEKLFF TGCGCCAGCAGCCACGGGGGAGTACAAGAAACTAATGAAAAACTGTTTTTT NA TRBJ1-4 TRBV4-1 NA
CASSVGPGTGFGDQYF TGTGCCAGCAGCGTAGGACCTGGGACAGGGTTTGGGGATCAGTACTTC TRBD1 TRBJ2-4 TRBV9 few
CASSPNRGINYGYTF TGTGCCAGCAGCCCGAACAGGGGCATAAACTATGGCTACACCTTC TRBD1 TRBJ1-2 TRBV7-2 NA
CASSQDLDRVFGYTF TGTGCCAGCAGCCAAGATTTGGACAGGGTCTTCGGCTACACCTTC TRBD1 TRBJ1-2 TRBV3-1/TRBV3-2 NA
CASNSANSGPNYGYTF TGTGCCAGCAACTCGGCGAATTCAGGGCCTAACTATGGCTACACCTTC NA TRBJ1-2 TRBV7-9 NA
CASSENWRTDLGEQYF TGCGCCAGCAGTGAGAACTGGCGAACAGACCTCGGCGAGCAGTACTTC NA TRBJ2-7 TRBV10-1 few
CASSLGLSGNTIYF TGTGCCAGCAGCTTAGGGCTGTCTGGAAACACCATATATTTT NA TRBJ1-3 TRBV11-2 once
CASSKRQGANEQFF TGTGCCAGCAGCAAGAGACAGGGTGCCAATGAGCAGTTCTTC TRBD1 TRBJ2-1 TRBV5-4 NA
CASSPATGNYGYTF TGTGCCAGCAGCCCAGCGACGGGGAACTATGGCTACACCTTC NA TRBJ1-2 TRBV7-9 NA
CASSQRQGTHYGYTF TGTGCCAGCAGTCAGAGACAGGGGACACACTATGGCTACACCTTC TRBD1 TRBJ1-2 TRBV6-6 NA
CASSWGQGYGYTF TGTGCCAGCAGTTGGGGACAGGGCTATGGCTACACCTTC TRBD1 TRBJ1-2 TRBV7-9 few
CASSESILGGGLNEQFF TGCGCCAGCAGTGAGTCGATCTTGGGGGGGGGCCTTAATGAGCAGTTCTTC NA TRBJ2-1 TRBV10-1 NA
CASSLRTSVLTF TGTGCCAGCAGCTTACGGACAAGTGTCCTGACTTTC NA TRBJ2-6 TRBV11-2 NA
CASSSQGSPILAGGRSADTQYF TGTGCCAGCAGTTCCCAGGGCTCCCCTATACTAGCGGGGGGGAGAAGCGCAGATACGCAGTATTTT TRBD2 TRBJ2-3 TRBV11-2 NA
CASSLALQAEQYF TGTGCCAGCAGCTTAGCCCTACAGGCCGAGCAGTACTTC NA TRBJ2-7 TRBV11-2 NA
CASSPPTSGGRADTQYF TGCGCCAGCAGCCCACCCACCAGCGGCGGGAGGGCAGATACGCAGTATTTT TRBD2 TRBJ2-3 TRBV5-1 NA
CASSLAGQTHYGYTF TGTGCCAGCTCTTTAGCGGGTCAAACCCACTATGGCTACACCTTC NA TRBJ1-2 TRBV18 once
CASSYPPGSADGDEQFF TGTGCCAGCAGTTATCCCCCCGGGAGCGCAGACGGGGATGAGCAGTTCTTC NA TRBJ2-1 TRBV6-2/TRBV6-3 NA
CASSPRGGGASSYNEQFF TGTGCCAGCTCACCACGGGGCGGCGGGGCTAGCTCCTACAATGAGCAGTTCTTC NA TRBJ2-1 TRBV18 NA
CASSMQGAGEAFF TGTGCCAGCAGTATGCAGGGGGCGGGTGAAGCTTTCTTT TRBD1 TRBJ1-1 TRBV27 once
CATSPGVGYGYTF TGTGCCACCAGTCCTGGAGTCGGCTATGGCTACACCTTC NA TRBJ1-2 TRBV24-1 NA
CASSPGSGSSYEQYF TGTGCCAGCTCCCCGGGTAGCGGGAGCTCCTACGAGCAGTACTTC TRBD2 TRBJ2-7 TRBV18 few
CASRAPASGGGETQYF TGTGCCAGTCGCGCCCCCGCTAGCGGGGGCGGAGAGACCCAGTACTTC TRBD2 TRBJ2-5 TRBV11-2 NA
CASSLEAEGDTQYF TGCGCCAGCAGCTTGGAGGCTGAGGGAGATACGCAGTATTTT NA TRBJ2-3 TRBV5-1 once
CASSQPGTVEGYTF TGTGCCAGCAGCCAGCCAGGGACAGTTGAGGGCTACACCTTC TRBD1 TRBJ1-2 TRBV3-1/TRBV3-2 NA
CASSQERVGGRENEQFF TGTGCCAGCAGCCAAGAGAGGGTCGGGGGGCGCGAGAATGAGCAGTTCTTC NA TRBJ2-1 TRBV3-1/TRBV3-2 NA
CASNGGSYNEQFF TGTGCCAGCAACGGGGGCTCCTACAATGAGCAGTTCTTC NA TRBJ2-1 TRBV12-3/TRBV12-4 NA
CASSTQGARENTEAFF TGTGCCAGCAGCACACAGGGGGCGCGGGAGAACACTGAAGCTTTCTTT TRBD1 TRBJ1-1 TRBV7-9 NA
CASSGGNQPQHF TGCGCCAGCAGTGGAGGCAATCAGCCCCAGCATTTT NA TRBJ1-5 TRBV10-2 NA
CASSQGLAGGSYNEQFF TGTGCCAGCAGCCAGGGACTAGCGGGGGGGTCCTACAATGAGCAGTTCTTC TRBD2 TRBJ2-1 TRBV7-2 few
CASSLGSMGGTEAFF TGCGCCAGCAGCTTGGGGTCGATGGGAGGCACTGAAGCTTTCTTT NA TRBJ1-1 TRBV5-1 NA
CASSASDNEQFF TGTGCCAGCAGCGCCTCCGACAATGAGCAGTTCTTC NA TRBJ2-1 TRBV9 NA
CASSSASGFEAFF TGTGCCAGCAGTTCGGCATCGGGGTTTGAAGCTTTCTTT NA TRBJ1-1 TRBV6-5 NA
CASSQRSTGVKQETQYF TGTGCCAGCAGCCAACGGTCGACAGGGGTTAAACAAGAGACCCAGTACTTC TRBD1 TRBJ2-5 TRBV11-3 NA
CASSYPGQTTSSYF TGTGCCAGCAGTTACCCGGGACAGACGACCAGTTCATACTTC TRBD1 TRBJ2-4 TRBV6-2/TRBV6-3 NA
CASSLSGQAPGELFF TGTGCCAGCAGCCTTAGCGGCCAGGCCCCCGGGGAGCTGTTTTTT NA TRBJ2-2 TRBV9 few
CASSLEGGIDTQYF TGCGCCAGCAGCTTGGAGGGGGGGATAGATACGCAGTATTTT NA TRBJ2-3 TRBV5-1 NA
CASSPRPIAGGSTDTQYF TGTGCCAGCAGCCCCCGACCGATAGCGGGGGGTAGCACAGATACGCAGTATTTT TRBD2 TRBJ2-3 TRBV11-2 NA
CASSLQGANEQYF TGTGCCAGTAGTTTGCAGGGGGCCAACGAGCAGTACTTC TRBD1 TRBJ2-7 TRBV19 NA
CASGSPGTAIGKAFF TGTGCTAGTGGTTCACCCGGGACAGCCATCGGGAAAGCTTTCTTT TRBD1 TRBJ1-1 TRBV12-5 NA
CAISGVRGHSPLHF TGTGCCATCAGTGGGGTCAGGGGGCATTCACCCCTCCACTTT TRBD1 TRBJ1-6 TRBV10-3 NA
CASSINRASSYEQYF TGTGCCAGCAGTATCAACAGGGCTAGCTCCTACGAGCAGTACTTC NA TRBJ2-7 TRBV27 NA
CASSSQWGDADTQYF TGCGCCAGCAGCAGCCAATGGGGGGACGCAGATACGCAGTATTTT NA TRBJ2-3 TRBV5-1 NA
CASSPGSGGAKNIQYF TGTGCCAGCAGCCCTGGGAGCGGGGGGGCCAAAAACATTCAGTACTTC TRBD2 TRBJ2-4 TRBV9 NA
CASSLMTDQETQYF TGCGCCAGCAGCCTGATGACAGATCAAGAGACCCAGTACTTC NA TRBJ2-5 TRBV5-1 NA
CASSPGYGPAYGRLFF TGTGCCAGCAGTCCGGGATATGGGCCAGCTTATGGTCGACTGTTTTTT NA TRBJ1-4 TRBV27 NA